Sequencing of this T cell receptor beta chain was carried out in a study of early T cells in non-severe SARS-CoV-2 infection. The CDR3 contains 14 residues. Germline assignment: CDR1 DFQATT and CDR2 SNEGSKA (reference sequence). V was shortened by 1 base and J by 0 bases, with 7 bases between the two germline ends. On this clonotype itself: Its specificity is not known.

Researchers tagged individual cDNA molecules with unique molecular identifiers. TCRdb re-derived calls from the 5' RACE reads in MiXCR, one entry per CDR3 protein. The sample shows more than 50,000 distinct CDR3 sequences, 12% of them seen only once. The study's findings and limits: A preference for anti-spike CD8 responses marked VDJdb matching, which missed private and CD4 specificities.

V is TRBV20-1 and J is TRBJ1-3; D gene uncertain. Input material: whole blood. The sequence was collected from an adult who was a healthcare worker with PCR-confirmed SARS-CoV-2 infection or an uninfected control (not recorded which). The CDR3 spells CSARGTGSGNTIYF. CDR3 coding DNA: TGCAGTGCTAGAGGTACCGGCTCTGGAAACACCATATATTTT.